One sample yielded the 27 T cell receptor beta chains listed below, sequenced in a study of identifying expanded T cells in peripheral blood (dated by TCRdb to between 2017 and 2020). The library came from the immunoSEQ multiplex PCR assay. TCRdb stores this immuneACCESS table with in-frame sequences only. Part of the clones is absent; in the studies checked, under half of the shortfall reflects unresolved V genes, and no reason is known for the rest. This sample has approximately 120,000 clones in its table, and about nine tenths of those were observed once. Around 8.3% of the sample lies in the top ten. Sequenced input: blood. All receptors derive from a person aged 18 to 75 in good health.

This clone was recorded once. The chain employs TRBV5-1 and TRBJ2-7; 8 nucleotides line up with TRBD1. J gave up 0 bases and V 3 bases, and 5 bases lay outside the gene matches. The germline gives CDR1 SGHRS, CDR2 YFSETQ. This CDR3 is 15 amino acids long. This CDR3 is CASSSQGATSYEQYF. CDR3 nucleotide sequence: TGCGCCAGCAGCTCCCAGGGGGCCACCTCCTACGAGCAGTACTTC. Together with reference TRBV5-1 and TRBJ2-7, the CDR3 gives the full variable domain: KAGVTQTPRYLIKTRGQQVTLSCSPISGHRSVSWYQQTPGQGLQFLFEYFSETQRNKGNFPGRFSGRQFSNSRSEMNVSTLELGDSALYLCASSSQGATSYEQYFGPGTRLTVT.

V gene TRBV7-9 combines with J gene TRBJ1-4; weak D call: TRBD1 (5 bases). Trimming removed 6 bases at V and 2 bases at J, with 10 bases between. CDR1 and CDR2 (germline): SEHNR, FQNEAQ (reference sequence). The CDR3 extends over 14 amino acids. The CDR3 sequence is CASSPRATNEKLFF. CDR3 in DNA: TGTGCCAGCAGTCCCAGGGCTACTAATGAAAAACTGTTTTTT.

The chain links TRBV19 to TRBJ2-2; D is ambiguous. CDR1 is LNHDA, CDR2 SQIVND, per germline (reference sequence). Trimming pared 3 bases from V and 5 bases from J, leaving 10 bases between. This CDR3 is 14 amino acids long. CDR3 region: CASSIPMRTGELFF. The CDR3 DNA is TGTGCCAGTAGTATCCCCATGAGGACCGGGGAGCTGTTTTTT.

The chain has TRBV28 and TRBJ2-1; TRBD1 or TRBD2 may be the D gene (5 bases each). V was shortened by 5 bases and J by 5 bases, with 16 bases between the two germline ends. CDR3 size: 15 residues. Germline V gene sequence: CDR1 MDHEN, CDR2 SYDVKM. The CDR3 reads CASSPMGVRNNEQFF. The CDR3 DNA reads TGTGCCAGCAGTCCGATGGGGGTACGGAACAATGAGCAGTTCTTC.

The chain links TRBV7-8 to TRBJ2-4, with 9 bases fitting TRBD1. Germline V gene data show CDR1 as SGHVS and CDR2 as FQNEAQ. There are 14 residues in the CDR3. J gave up 8 bases and V 5 bases, and 7 bases lay outside the gene matches. The DNA of the CDR3 is TGTGCCAGCAGCCCCCGGGACAGGGAGGACATTCAGTACTTC. The encoded protein is CASSPRDREDIQYF.

This chain joins TRBV19 and TRBJ1-5; D may be TRBD1 (5 bases). The CDR3 totals 13 residues. The V gene's germline CDR1 is LNHDA and CDR2 SQIVND (reference sequence). V was trimmed by 9 bases and J by 3 bases, leaving 12 bases between them. The DNA for the CDR3 is TGTGCCAGCCATAGACAGCCCAATCAGCCCCAGCATTTT. It is translated as CASHRQPNQPQHF.

This chain connects TRBV9 to TRBJ1-1; tentatively, D is TRBD1 (5 bases). The germline V gene encodes CDR1 SGDLS and CDR2 YYNGEE. The CDR3 spans 16 residues. The V end was cut by 0 bases, the J end by 0 bases, with 12 bases between. CDR3 amino acids: CASSVGDRDLNTEAFF. Here the CDR3 DNA reads TGTGCCAGCAGCGTAGGAGACAGAGATTTGAACACTGAAGCTTTCTTT.

CDR3 amino acids: CASSVGPSGSSSDTQYF. CDR3 DNA sequence: TGTGCCAGCAGCGTAGGCCCAAGCGGGAGTTCCTCGGATACGCAGTATTTT. V and J are TRBV9 and TRBJ2-3; 8 bases line up with TRBD2. Trimming took 0 bases from V and 6 from J; bases not matched to a gene: 12. The CDR3 is 17 residues long. Germline V gives CDR1 SGDLS, CDR2 YYNGEE.

The chain recombines TRBV19 with TRBJ1-1; TRBD1 might be the D (5 bases). The CDR3 runs 15 residues. V shed 2 bases and J shed 4 bases, with 14 bases lying between them. Germline-derived CDR1 and CDR2 are LNHDA and SQIVND (reference sequence). The CDR3 nucleotides read TGTGCCAGTAGTATACAGGGCAACGGGGGCACTGAAGCTTTCTTT. Amino acid sequence: CASSIQGNGGTEAFF.

V gene TRBV18 combines with J gene TRBJ2-1, with D perhaps TRBD2 (5 bases). V was cut by 0 bases and J by 4 bases, with 13 bases left in between. Germline values: CDR1 KGHSH, CDR2 LQKENI. This CDR3 has 16 amino acids. This CDR3 reads CASSPPKAEIYNEQFF. The CDR3 coding sequence is TGTGCCAGCTCACCACCTAAAGCGGAAATATACAATGAGCAGTTCTTC.

The chain is built from TRBV18 and TRBJ1-3, with 8 bases aligning to TRBD1. The germline CDR1 and CDR2 sequences are KGHSH and LQKENI. The CDR3 consists of 19 residues. The trim removed 1 base at V and 1 base at J, leaving 12 bases unmatched. This CDR3 is CASSPRDRQRVLSGNTIYF. In DNA, the CDR3 is TGTGCCAGCTCACCACGGGACAGGCAAAGGGTTCTATCTGGAAACACCATATATTTT.

The J gene is TRBJ2-7, the V gene TRBV10-3, with D possibly TRBD2 on 5 matching bases. The CDR3 is 13 residues long. With 11 bases removed from V and 0 bases from J, the gap between germline ends came to 14 bases. Per germline, CDR1 ENHRY and CDR2 SYGVKD. For the CDR3, the DNA is TGTGCCGCCCGGACGGGAAGCTCCTACGAGCAGTACTTC. Translated, it gives CAARTGSSYEQYF.

There are a few counts of this clone. This rearrangement joins TRBV6-5 to TRBJ1-2; 8 nucleotides align to TRBD1. CDR1 and CDR2 from the germline V gene are MNHEY and SVGAGI. The V gene end was trimmed by 5 bases and the J gene end by 8 bases; junction bases not matched to a gene: 10. The CDR3 contains 14 residues. The CDR3 region is CASSKLQGVRGYTF. The CDR3 region has the DNA TGTGCCAGCAGTAAACTACAGGGGGTCAGGGGCTACACCTTC.

V gene TRBV6-1 combines with J gene TRBJ2-1; 12 nucleotides align to TRBD1. Trimming took 3 bases from V and 7 from J; bases not matched to a gene: 4. CDR1 is MNHNS, CDR2 SASEGT, per germline. The CDR3 consists of 15 residues. The CDR3, as DNA: TGTGCCAGCAGTGAGGGACAGGGGGCTGAAAATGAGCAGTTCTTC. Its protein product is CASSEGQGAENEQFF.

The V gene is TRBV19, the J gene TRBJ2-1; D is possibly TRBD2 (6 bases). The CDR3 covers 12 residues. The germline V gene has CDR1 LNHDA and CDR2 SQIVND (reference sequence). V lost 2 bases, J lost 10 bases, and 9 bases lay in between. The CDR3 here is CASSIRAGEQFF. The CDR3 DNA follows: TGTGCCAGTAGTATAAGGGCGGGAGAGCAGTTCTTC.

V and J are TRBV11-3 and TRBJ2-7, with TRBD2 matching over 13 bases. CDR3 length equals 16 residues. With 1 base clipped from V and 2 bases from J, the junction kept 2 bases outside the gene matches. Germline values: CDR1 SGHNT, CDR2 YENEEA. The CDR3 nucleotides are TGTGCCAGCAGCTTAGGCGGACTAGCGGGAGCCTACGAGCAGTACTTC. Protein product: CASSLGGLAGAYEQYF.

The chain joins TRBV19 to TRBJ2-7; a possible D gene is TRBD2 (6 bases). Between the trimmed V and J ends, which lost 7 bases and 3 bases, there was a span of 16 bases. This CDR3 spans 14 amino acids. Germline V gene sequence: CDR1 LNHDA, CDR2 SQIVND (reference sequence). The CDR3 DNA is TGTGCCAGTAAACCTCGCGGGGAGTACTACGAGCAGTACTTC. Its translation is CASKPRGEYYEQYF.

The gene calls are TRBV7-8 and TRBJ2-1; perhaps TRBD2 as D (5 bases). Trimming took 5 bases from V and 4 from J, leaving 9 bases between them. The CDR3 totals 13 residues. CDR1 is SGHVS, CDR2 FQNEAQ, per germline. CDR3 nucleotides: TGTGCCAGCAGCCCCGGGGAGTACAATGAGCAGTTCTTC. It is translated as CASSPGEYNEQFF.

The V gene is TRBV28, the J gene TRBJ1-4; D gene unclear. V was clipped by 5 bases and J by 10 bases, with 17 bases between them. This CDR3 is built from 14 residues. CDR1 MDHEN and CDR2 SYDVKM come from the germline V gene. This chain's CDR3 is CASSPRSPPGKLFF. CDR3 DNA sequence: TGTGCCAGCAGTCCCCGGTCCCCGCCGGGAAAACTGTTTTTT.

This sequence joins TRBV6-6 and TRBJ2-7; 8 nucleotides match TRBD1. Per the germline V gene, CDR1 is MNHNY and CDR2 is SVGAGI (reference sequence). The CDR3 sequence is 14 residues long. V lost 5 bases to trimming and J lost 3 bases; unmatched junction nucleotides: 6. The CDR3 sequence is CASSDRGSSYEQYF. For the CDR3, the DNA is TGTGCCAGCAGTGACAGGGGTAGCAGCTACGAGCAGTACTTC.

This chain joins TRBV5-1 and TRBJ2-3; D gene ambiguous. Germline-derived CDR1 and CDR2 are SGHRS and YFSETQ. V lost 1 base, J lost 2 bases, and 8 bases lay in between. The length of the CDR3 is 14 residues. The CDR3 loop reads CASSLMQDTDTQYF. The CDR3 DNA follows: TGCGCCAGCAGCTTGATGCAGGACACAGATACGCAGTATTTT.

This chain uses TRBV5-1 with TRBJ2-3, with 10 bases lining up with TRBD1. The CDR3 consists of 16 residues. J lost 4 bases, V lost 4 bases, and 9 bases had no gene match. Looked up from germline, CDR1 is SGHRS and CDR2 is YFSETQ. This CDR3 is CASSPGQGTYSDTQYF. The DNA of the CDR3 is TGCGCCAGCAGCCCGGGACAGGGGACGTATTCAGATACGCAGTATTTT.

With respect to this clone: The same CDR3 arises from other DNA sequences in this sample as well. This rearrangement joins TRBV5-1 to TRBJ1-4; 8 bases fit TRBD1. Unmatched junction bases numbered 9, after V lost 4 bases and J lost 7 bases. The CDR3 has 15 residues. Germline V gene sequence: CDR1 SGHRS, CDR2 YFSETQ. The CDR3 nucleotides read TGCGCCAGCAGCCCCATCTCCGGGACAGGTGAAAAACTGTTTTTT. Amino acid sequence: CASSPISGTGEKLFF.

The V call is TRBV18, the J call TRBJ2-2; 8 nucleotides agree with TRBD2. J lost 8 bases, V lost 3 bases, and 11 bases had no gene match. The CDR3 runs 16 residues. Per the germline V gene, CDR1 is KGHSH and CDR2 is LQKENI. CDR3 coding DNA: TGTGCCAGCTCACCTGCGGGACTAGGATTTTCTGGGGAGCTGTTTTTT. Translating it yields CASSPAGLGFSGELFF.

This clone came up once. The J gene is TRBJ2-7, the V gene TRBV15; D perhaps matches TRBD1 (5 bases). The V gene's germline CDR1 is LNHNV and CDR2 YYDKDF (reference sequence). V lost 0 bases and J 5 bases, leaving 17 bases between the germline ends. This CDR3 has 16 residues. In nucleotides, the CDR3 is TGTGCCACCAGCAGAGATTCGGACATTCCTCTTGACGAGCAGTACTTC. Translation gives CATSRDSDIPLDEQYF.

The rearrangement links TRBV18 to TRBJ1-5, with D perhaps matching TRBD1 (5 bases). Trimming stripped 3 bases from V and 4 bases from J, with 13 bases between. The germline V gene encodes CDR1 KGHSH and CDR2 LQKENI. This CDR3 comprises 15 residues. The CDR3 DNA sequence: TGTGCCAGCTCACCTGTCAGGGAGGGTAATCAGCCCCAGCATTTT. Translation gives CASSPVREGNQPQHF.

This clone was seen once. The CDR3 DNA follows: TGCAGCGTACCAGGGTCGAGCTCCTACAATGAGCAGTTCTTC. Its translation is CSVPGSSSYNEQFF. V gene TRBV29-1 combines with J gene TRBJ2-1, with D tentatively TRBD1 (5 bases). The ends were cut back, 6 bases at V and 0 bases at J, with 12 bases in the middle. Germline V gene lookup returns CDR1 SQVTM and CDR2 ANQGSEA. The CDR3 runs to 14 residues.